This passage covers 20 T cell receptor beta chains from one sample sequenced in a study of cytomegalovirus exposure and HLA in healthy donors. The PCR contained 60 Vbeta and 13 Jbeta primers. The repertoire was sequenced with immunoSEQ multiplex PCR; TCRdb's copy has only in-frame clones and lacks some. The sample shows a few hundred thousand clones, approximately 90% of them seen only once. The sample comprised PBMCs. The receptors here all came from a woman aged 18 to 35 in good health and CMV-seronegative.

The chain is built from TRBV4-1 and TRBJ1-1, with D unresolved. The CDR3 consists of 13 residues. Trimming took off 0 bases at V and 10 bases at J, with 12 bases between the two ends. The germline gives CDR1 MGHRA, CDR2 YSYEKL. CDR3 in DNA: TGCGCCAGCAGCCAAGACAGGAGGGAGCGAGCTTTCTTT. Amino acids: CASSQDRRERAFF.

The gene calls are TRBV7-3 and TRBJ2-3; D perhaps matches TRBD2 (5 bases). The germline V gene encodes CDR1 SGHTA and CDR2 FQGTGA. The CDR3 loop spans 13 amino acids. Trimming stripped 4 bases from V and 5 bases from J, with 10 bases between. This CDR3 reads CASSSLGRDTQYF. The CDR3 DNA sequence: TGTGCCAGCAGCTCCCTAGGGAGAGATACGCAGTATTTT.

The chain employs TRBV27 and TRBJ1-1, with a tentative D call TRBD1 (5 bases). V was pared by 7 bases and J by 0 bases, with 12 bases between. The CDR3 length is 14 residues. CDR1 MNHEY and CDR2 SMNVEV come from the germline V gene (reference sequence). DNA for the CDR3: TGTGCCAGCACGGCGCGGGGGATGAACACTGAAGCTTTCTTT. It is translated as CASTARGMNTEAFF.

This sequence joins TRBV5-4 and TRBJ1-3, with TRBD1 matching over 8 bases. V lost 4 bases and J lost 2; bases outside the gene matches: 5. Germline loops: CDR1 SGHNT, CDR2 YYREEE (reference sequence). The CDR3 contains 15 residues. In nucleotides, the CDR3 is TGTGCCAGCAGCCCGCAGGGGGCGGCTGGAAACACCATATATTTT. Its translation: CASSPQGAAGNTIYF.

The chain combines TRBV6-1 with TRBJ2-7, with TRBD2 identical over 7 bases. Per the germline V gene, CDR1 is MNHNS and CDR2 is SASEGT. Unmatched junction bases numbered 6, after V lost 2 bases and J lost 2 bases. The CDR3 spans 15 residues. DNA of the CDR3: TGTGCCAGCAGTGAAATGGGGGGGATCCCCTACGAGCAGTACTTC. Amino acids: CASSEMGGIPYEQYF.

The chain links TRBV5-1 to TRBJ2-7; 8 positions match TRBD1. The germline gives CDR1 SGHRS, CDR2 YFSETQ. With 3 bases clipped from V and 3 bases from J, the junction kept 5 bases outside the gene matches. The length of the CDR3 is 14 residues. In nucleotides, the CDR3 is TGCGCCAGCAGCTCCCAGACAGGGGACTACGAGCAGTACTTC. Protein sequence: CASSSQTGDYEQYF.

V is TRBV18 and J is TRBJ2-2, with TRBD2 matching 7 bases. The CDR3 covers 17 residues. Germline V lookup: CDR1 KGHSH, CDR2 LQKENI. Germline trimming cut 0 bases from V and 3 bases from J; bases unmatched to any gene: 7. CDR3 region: CASSPPALAVDTGELFF. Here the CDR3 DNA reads TGTGCCAGCTCACCACCCGCCCTAGCGGTGGACACCGGGGAGCTGTTTTTT. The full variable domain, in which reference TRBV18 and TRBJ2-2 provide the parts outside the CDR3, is NAGVMQNPRHLVRRRGQEARLRCSPMKGHSHVYWYRQLPEEGLKFMVYLQKENIIDESGMPKERFSAEFPKEGPSILRIQQVVRGDSAAYFCASSPPALAVDTGELFFGEGSRLTVL.

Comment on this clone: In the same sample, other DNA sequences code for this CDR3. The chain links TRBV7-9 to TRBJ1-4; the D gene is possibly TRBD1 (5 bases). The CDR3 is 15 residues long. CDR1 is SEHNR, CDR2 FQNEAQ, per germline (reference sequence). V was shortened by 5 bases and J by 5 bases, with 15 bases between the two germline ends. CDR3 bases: TGTGCCAGCAGCCTCGGTAGACAGTGGAATGAAAAACTGTTTTTT. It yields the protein CASSLGRQWNEKLFF.

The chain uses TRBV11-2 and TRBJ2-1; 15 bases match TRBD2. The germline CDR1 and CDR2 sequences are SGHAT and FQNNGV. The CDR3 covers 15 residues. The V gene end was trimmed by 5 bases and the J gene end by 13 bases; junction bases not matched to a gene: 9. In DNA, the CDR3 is TGTGCCAGCAGCCCTTGGACTAGCGGGAGGGCCGACCAGTTCTTC. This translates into CASSPWTSGRADQFF.

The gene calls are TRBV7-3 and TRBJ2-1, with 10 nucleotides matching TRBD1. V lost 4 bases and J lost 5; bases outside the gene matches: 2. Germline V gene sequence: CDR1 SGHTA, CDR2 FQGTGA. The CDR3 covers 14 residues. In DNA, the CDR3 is TGTGCCAGCAGCTCGGGACAGGGGCACAATGAGCAGTTCTTC. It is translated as CASSSGQGHNEQFF.

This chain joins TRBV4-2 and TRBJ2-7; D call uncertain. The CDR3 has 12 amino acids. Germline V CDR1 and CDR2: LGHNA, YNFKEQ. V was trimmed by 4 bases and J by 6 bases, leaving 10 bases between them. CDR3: CASSLNSGEQYF. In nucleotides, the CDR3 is TGTGCCAGCAGCCTCAACTCTGGCGAGCAGTACTTC.

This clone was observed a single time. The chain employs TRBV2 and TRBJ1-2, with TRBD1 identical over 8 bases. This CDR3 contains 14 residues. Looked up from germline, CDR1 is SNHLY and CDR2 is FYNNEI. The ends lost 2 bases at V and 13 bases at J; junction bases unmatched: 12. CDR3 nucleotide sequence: TGTGCCAGCAGTGAAACTGGAGACAGGGGTAGGGGCACCTTC. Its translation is CASSETGDRGRGTF.

DNA of the CDR3: TGCGCCAGCAGCCCGACTAGCGGGAGACGCAATGAGCAGTTCTTC. This sequence encodes CASSPTSGRRNEQFF. The genes are TRBV10-2 and TRBJ2-1; the match to TRBD2 covers 12 bases. The germline V gene has CDR1 WSHSY and CDR2 SAAADI. The CDR3 loop spans 15 amino acids. The J segment lost 6 bases and the V segment lost 6 bases, leaving 6 bases of the junction unmatched.

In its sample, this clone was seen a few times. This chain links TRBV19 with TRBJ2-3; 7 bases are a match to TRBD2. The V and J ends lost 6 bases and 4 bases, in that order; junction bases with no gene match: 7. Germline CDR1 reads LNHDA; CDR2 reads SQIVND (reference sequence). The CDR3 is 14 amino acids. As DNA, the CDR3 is TGTGCCAGTAGGGATCGGGGAGGGGCAGATACGCAGTATTTT. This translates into CASRDRGGADTQYF.

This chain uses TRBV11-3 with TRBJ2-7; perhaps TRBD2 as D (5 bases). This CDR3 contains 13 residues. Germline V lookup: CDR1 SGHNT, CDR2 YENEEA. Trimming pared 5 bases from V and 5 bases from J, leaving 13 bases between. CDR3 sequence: CASSPRGSNEQYF. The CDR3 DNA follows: TGTGCCAGCAGCCCACGGGGTAGCAACGAGCAGTACTTC.

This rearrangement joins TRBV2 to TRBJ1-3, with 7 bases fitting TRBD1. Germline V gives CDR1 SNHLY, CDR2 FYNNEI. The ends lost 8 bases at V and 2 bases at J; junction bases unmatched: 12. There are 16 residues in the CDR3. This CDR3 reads CASAAGTATAGNTIYF. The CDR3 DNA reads TGTGCCAGCGCGGCCGGGACAGCCACAGCTGGAAACACCATATATTTT.

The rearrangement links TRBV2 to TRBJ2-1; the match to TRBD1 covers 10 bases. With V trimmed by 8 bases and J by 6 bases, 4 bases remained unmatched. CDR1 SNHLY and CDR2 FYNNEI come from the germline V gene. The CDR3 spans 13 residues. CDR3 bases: TGTGCCAGCGCCGGGACAGGGGTCAATGAGCAGTTCTTC. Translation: CASAGTGVNEQFF.

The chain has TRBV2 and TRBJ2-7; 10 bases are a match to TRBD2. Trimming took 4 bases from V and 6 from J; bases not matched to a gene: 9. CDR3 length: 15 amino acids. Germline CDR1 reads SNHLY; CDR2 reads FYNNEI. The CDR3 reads CASSGTASGGGEQYF. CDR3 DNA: TGTGCCAGCAGTGGCACGGCTAGCGGGGGTGGCGAGCAGTACTTC.

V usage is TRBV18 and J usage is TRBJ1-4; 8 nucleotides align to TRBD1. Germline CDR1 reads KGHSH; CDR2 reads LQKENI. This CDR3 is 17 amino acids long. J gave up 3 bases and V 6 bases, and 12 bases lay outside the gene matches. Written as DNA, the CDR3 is TGTGCCAGCTCGACAGGGGCCCCTGGCCTTTCTAATGAAAAACTGTTTTTT. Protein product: CASSTGAPGLSNEKLFF.

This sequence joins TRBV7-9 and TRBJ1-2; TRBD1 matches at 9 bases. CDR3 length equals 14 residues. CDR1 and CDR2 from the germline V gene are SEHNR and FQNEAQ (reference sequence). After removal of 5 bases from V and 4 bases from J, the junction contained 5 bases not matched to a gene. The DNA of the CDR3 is TGTGCCAGCAGCGTCCTACAGGGGGCCTATGGCTACACCTTC. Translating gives CASSVLQGAYGYTF. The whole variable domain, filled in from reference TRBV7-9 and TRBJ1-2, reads DTGVSQNPRHKITKRGQNVTFRCDPISEHNRLYWYRQTLGQGPEFLTYFQNEAQLEKSRLLSDRFSAERPKGSFSTLEIQRTEQGDSAMYLCASSVLQGAYGYTFGSGTRLTVV.